These T cell receptor beta chains were read from a single sample in a study of long-term antiretroviral therapy in people with HIV. Libraries were prepared by immunoSEQ multiplex PCR; TCRdb keeps only in-frame clonotypes and omits some of them. The sample consists of almost 35,000 clones, roughly 94% of them appearing once. The sample here was unsorted PBMCs, taken approximately 5.1 years after starting antiretroviral therapy. The receptors come from a woman aged 50 to 60 with HIV. Each CDR3 is given with its conserved first and last residue. D genes are given only for firm matches. Expanded clones are given a class, and other clones once, few, many or no size at all.

D gene | J gene | V gene | clone size | CDR3 DNA | CDR3 protein
. | TRBJ2-3 | TRBV5-1 | . | TGCGCCAGCGCCCGAGGGGTAGGCACAGATACGCAGTATTTT | CASARGVGTDTQYF
. | TRBJ1-2 | TRBV6-5 | . | TGTGCCAGCAGCCGGGCCCCAGGGCAGGTCTATGGCTACACCTTC | CASSRAPGQVYGYTF
TRBD1 | TRBJ1-2 | TRBV28 | once | TGTGCCAGCAGTGTACCAGGGGGCAGAGACTATGGCTACACCTTC | CASSVPGGRDYGYTF
. | TRBJ1-3 | TRBV5-4 | . | TGTGCCAGCAGCTTTCAGGGGACTGGAAACACCATATATTTT | CASSFQGTGNTIYF
. | TRBJ1-6 | TRBV9 | . | TGTGCCAGCAGCGTAGCCGGGGGCAATTCACCCCTCCACTTT | CASSVAGGNSPLHF
. | TRBJ2-7 | TRBV19 | once | TGTGCCAGTAGTATTGGGACAATCTACGAGCAGTACTTC | CASSIGTIYEQYF
TRBD1 | TRBJ1-2 | TRBV29-1 | . | TGCAGCGTTGCCCCCGACAGGGTCGGCTATGGCTACACCTTC | CSVAPDRVGYGYTF
TRBD2 | TRBJ2-2 | TRBV29-1 | . | TGCAGCGCGGTGGGGGGGGGCACCGGGGAGCTGTTTTTT | CSAVGGGTGELFF
. | TRBJ2-6 | TRBV7-2 | . | TGTGCCAGCAGCCCTAACCTCTCTGGGGCCAACGTCCTGACTTTC | CASSPNLSGANVLTF
. | TRBJ2-7 | TRBV5-1 | . | TGCGCCAGCAGCCTGCCGGGAACATTGGAGCAGTACTTC | CASSLPGTLEQYF
. | TRBJ2-7 | TRBV6-1 | . | TGTGCCAGCAGAGCCGGGACAACCTACGAGCAGTACTTC | CASRAGTTYEQYF
. | TRBJ2-1 | TRBV11-2 | . | TGTGCCAGCAGCTTATACTCCTACAATGAGCAGTTCTTC | CASSLYSYNEQFF
. | TRBJ2-6 | TRBV7-9 | . | TGTGCCAGCAGCCCCGCTCCGGGACGGCTTTTCTCTGGGGCCAACGTCCTGACTTTC | CASSPAPGRLFSGANVLTF
. | TRBJ2-7 | TRBV6-5 | . | TGTGCCAGCAGTTACTCGCCGACCTACGAGCAGTACTTC | CASSYSPTYEQYF
TRBD2 | TRBJ2-1 | TRBV7-7 | . | TGTGCTAGCAGCTTAGGCGGCGGGGGTGGCAATGAGCAGTTCTTC | CASSLGGGGGNEQFF
. | TRBJ1-6 | TRBV4-3 | . | TGCGCCAGCAGCCAAGACGATCCCATGAACCAAAATTCACCCCTCCACTTT | CASSQDDPMNQNSPLHF
. | TRBJ1-1 | TRBV11-2 | . | TGTGCCAGCAGTACTAAGGGCACTGAAGCTTTCTTT | CASSTKGTEAFF
TRBD1 | TRBJ2-3 | TRBV5-6 | . | TGTGCCAGCAGCTTGGGGGACAGGTATAGGTCAGATACGCAGTATTTT | CASSLGDRYRSDTQYF
TRBD1 | TRBJ1-5 | TRBV7-2 | . | TGTGCCAGCAGCTTTCGGACAGGGTCGGGTAATCAGCCCCAGCATTTT | CASSFRTGSGNQPQHF
. | TRBJ2-2 | TRBV6-1 | . | TGTGCCAGCAGTGAAGATAGGTTGAACACCGGGGAGCTGTTTTTT | CASSEDRLNTGELFF
. | TRBJ1-2 | TRBV7-2 | . | TGTGCCAGCAGCTTAGCCGTAGGAAACTATGGCTACACCTTC | CASSLAVGNYGYTF
TRBD1 | TRBJ1-5 | TRBV5-8 | . | TGTGCCAGCATTAGAGGGGACAGACTGGGCAATCAGCCCCAGCATTTT | CASIRGDRLGNQPQHF
TRBD2 | TRBJ2-1 | TRBV2 | once | TGTGCCAGCAGTGAGTGGGGTGGCGGGGGGAACTACAATGAGCAGTTCTTC | CASSEWGGGGNYNEQFF
. | TRBJ1-1 | TRBV7-2 | . | TGTGCCAGCAGCTTAAGGATGAACACTGAAGCTTTCTTT | CASSLRMNTEAFF
TRBD1 | TRBJ1-6 | TRBV9 | . | TGTGCCAGCAGCGCCGTGGGACAGGTGTATAATTCACCCCTCCACTTT | CASSAVGQVYNSPLHF
. | TRBJ2-6 | TRBV5-1 | . | TGCGCCAGCAGCGGTGAAGGGTTGGCTGGGGCCAACGTCCTGACTTTC | CASSGEGLAGANVLTF